Given below is one TCR beta chain in context. The source of the sample is a study of response to subunit inactivated influenza vaccine. This CDR3 spans 14 amino acids. Trimming stripped 6 bases from V and 0 bases from J, with 10 bases between. Germline assignment: CDR1 MNHEY and CDR2 SVGEGT. TCRdb processed the RT-PCR reads anew with MiXCR; each CDR3 protein has one entry. The sample lists some 480,000 distinct CDR3 sequences; 9.5% to 13% were seen once. The chain links TRBV6-2 or TRBV6-3 to TRBJ2-3; the D gene is possibly TRBD2 (5 bases). The source of this sequence is a man aged 45-65 years who received an inactivated influenza vaccine. Material: PBMCs from blood, obtained roughly 48 days after vaccination. Here the CDR3 reads CASRRAASTDTQYF. The CDR3 bases are TGTGCCAGCAGGAGAGCGGCTAGCACAGATACGCAGTATTTT.